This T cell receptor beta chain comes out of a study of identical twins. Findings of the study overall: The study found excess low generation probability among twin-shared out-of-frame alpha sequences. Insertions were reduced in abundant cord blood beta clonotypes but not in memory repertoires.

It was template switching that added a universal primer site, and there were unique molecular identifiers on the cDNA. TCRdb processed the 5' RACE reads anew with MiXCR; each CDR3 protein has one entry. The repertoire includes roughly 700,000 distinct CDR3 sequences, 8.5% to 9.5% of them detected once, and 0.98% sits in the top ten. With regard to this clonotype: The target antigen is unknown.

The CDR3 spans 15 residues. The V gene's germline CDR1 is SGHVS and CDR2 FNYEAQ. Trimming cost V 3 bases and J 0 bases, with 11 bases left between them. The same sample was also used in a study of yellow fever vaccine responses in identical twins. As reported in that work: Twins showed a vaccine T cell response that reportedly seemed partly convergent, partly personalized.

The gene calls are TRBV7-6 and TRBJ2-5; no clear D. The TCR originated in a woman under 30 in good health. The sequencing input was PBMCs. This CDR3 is CASSFFAANQETQYF. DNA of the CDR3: TGTGCCAGCAGCTTCTTTGCGGCAAACCAAGAGACCCAGTACTTC.